This TCR beta chain was sequenced in a study of cytomegalovirus exposure and HLA in healthy donors. Study context: Out of roughly 170 million T cells, an earlier analysis found some 120 million unique TCR beta sequences in total. Findings and limits, study-wide: Among donors in an Asian-associated ancestry cluster, a later analysis reportedly found fewer N-insertions than the roughly 610-donor mean. An analysis that came later showed most CMV-associated TCR beta chains appearing HLA-restricted.

A remark on this clone: Its antigen is unidentified.

PCR involved 60 Vbeta and 13 Jbeta primers. Profiled with immunoSEQ multiplex PCR; TCRdb holds only in-frame clones, not every one. The sample's table shows 50,000 or so clones. The receptor's source is a woman in her sixties in good health and CMV-seropositive. Sequencing was performed on PBMCs.

The CDR3 sequence: CASSYGGAGDTEAFF. The CDR3 nucleotides read TGTGCCAGCAGTTACGGGGGGGCTGGGGACACTGAAGCTTTCTTT. The chain is built from TRBV6-5 and TRBJ1-1; D perhaps matches TRBD1 (6 bases). Trimming cost V 2 bases and J 3 bases, with 13 bases left between them. Per the germline V gene, CDR1 is MNHEY and CDR2 is SVGAGI. CDR3 size: 15 residues.